This T cell receptor beta chain was recorded in a study of CD8+CD57+ T cells in acquired aplastic anemia. Regarding this clonotype: A junction end diverges from the germline sequence, so it may reflect a read error.

The CDR3 has 18 amino acids. The V gene's germline CDR1 is MGHRA and CDR2 YSYEKL. CDR3 and TCR beta VDJ profiling relied on genomic DNA as the template. TCRdb used MiXCR to reprocess the reads, holding one entry per CDR3 protein. The data show some 48,000 distinct CDR3 sequences, with roughly 69% seen just once and less than 40% held by the top ten. Sequencing was performed on sorted CD4+, CD8+, or CD8+CD57+ T cells (not recorded which) from PBMCs. The receptor comes from a human donor in good health, serving as a control. The chain employs TRBV4-1 and TRBJ1-6; D ambiguous. The CDR3 sequence is CACSQVDMGFSYNSPLHF. The DNA of the CDR3 is TGCGCCTGCAGCCAGGTCGATATGGGGTTCTCCTATAATTCACCCCTCCACTTT.